One sample yielded the 32 T cell receptor beta chains listed below, sequenced in a study of vaccination and CD4 T cells after COVID-19. Noted treatment: roughly ten-day PBMC culture with coronavirus spike peptide pools or control peptides (ViraFEST assay). Which antigens these TCRs recognize remains unknown. Researchers used the Oncomine TCR Beta short-read assay to sequence DNA from cultured CD4+ T cells. Each CDR3 protein gets one entry after TCRdb re-called the PCR reads with MiXCR. In the table there are around 6,800 distinct CDR3 sequences, 74% of which are singletons. Sequencing input: CD4+ T cells from blood, cultured in vitro. All receptors derive from a human donor who had recovered from COVID-19.

The chain links TRBV30 to TRBJ1-2; D unclear. This CDR3 spans 11 amino acids. Germline loops: CDR1 GTSNPN, CDR2 SVGIG (reference sequence). V dropped 5 bases and J dropped 8 bases, with 12 bases sitting between them. CDR3 amino acids: CAWSRTRGYTF. CDR3 nucleotides: TGTGCCTGGTCTCGGACTCGGGGCTACACCTTC.

This clonotype was detected only once. The V call is TRBV7-2, the J call TRBJ2-3; D unresolved. Germline-derived CDR1 and CDR2 are SGHTA and FQGNSA. This CDR3 contains 14 residues. The V end was cut by 3 bases, the J end by 1 base, with 8 bases between. Here the CDR3 DNA reads TGTGCCAGCAGCTTTTCCAGCGGCACAGATACGCAGTATTTT. This sequence encodes CASSFSSGTDTQYF.

The chain combines TRBV29-1 with TRBJ1-1; 7 bases fit TRBD1. The length of the CDR3 is 13 residues. Germline V gives CDR1 SQVTM, CDR2 ANQGSEA. The V segment lost 1 base and the J segment 5 bases; nucleotides outside the gene matches: 4. The CDR3 loop reads CSVEAQGETEAFF. For the CDR3, the DNA is TGCAGCGTTGAAGCGCAGGGGGAAACTGAAGCTTTCTTT.

The chain combines TRBV20-1 with TRBJ1-2; perhaps TRBD1 as D (5 bases). The CDR3 length is 15 residues. Trimming shortened V by 0 bases and J by 2 bases, and 13 bases separated the two germline ends. CDR1 and CDR2 (germline): DFQATT, SNEGSKA (reference sequence). The CDR3 region has the DNA TGCAGTGCTAGAGACCCGGCAGGGACCAACTATGGCTACACCTTC. Translation gives CSARDPAGTNYGYTF.

The chain combines TRBV29-1 with TRBJ2-1, with TRBD1 matching 10 bases. The CDR3 is made up of 13 amino acids. The V and J ends lost 6 bases and 7 bases, in that order; junction bases with no gene match: 6. Germline V gene sequence: CDR1 SQVTM, CDR2 ANQGSEA. The CDR3 spells CSVQTGGLNEQFF. The CDR3 DNA is TGCAGCGTCCAGACAGGGGGCTTGAATGAGCAGTTCTTC.

This chain links TRBV27 with TRBJ2-1, with 11 nucleotides matching TRBD2. V was clipped by 0 bases and J by 8 bases; unmatched bases: 3. Germline CDR1 and CDR2: MNHEY and SMNVEV (reference sequence). CDR3 length equals 15 residues. The CDR3 bases are TGTGCCAGCAGTTTATCGGCTAGCGGGGGGTATGAGCAGTTCTTC. Its translation: CASSLSASGGYEQFF.

This clonotype showed up just a few times. The chain employs TRBV7-6 and TRBJ2-3; 14 positions match TRBD2. There are 18 residues in the CDR3. CDR1 and CDR2 from the germline V gene are SGHVS and FNYEAQ. The V segment lost 6 bases and the J segment 0 bases; nucleotides outside the gene matches: 8. CDR3 sequence: CASSRGLAGGPSTDTQYF. The CDR3 bases are TGTGCCAGCAGTCGAGGACTAGCGGGGGGACCTAGCACAGATACGCAGTATTTT.

J is TRBJ1-6 and V is TRBV7-9; no clear D. From germline, CDR1 is SEHNR and CDR2 FQNEAQ (reference sequence). V lost 4 bases to trimming and J lost 9 bases, with 16 bases between them. The CDR3 spans 15 residues. CDR3 sequence (DNA): TGTGCCAGCAGCTCAAAAGACGGGGAAAGTTCACCCCTCCACTTT. Its translation: CASSSKDGESSPLHF.

The rearrangement links TRBV7-2 to TRBJ1-5; D not resolved. This CDR3 has 15 amino acids. The V end was cut by 2 bases, the J end by 5 bases, with 13 bases between. Germline values: CDR1 SGHTA, CDR2 FQGNSA. CDR3 DNA sequence: TGTGCCAGCAGCTTATTTGGGCGGAACGATCAGCCCCAGCATTTT. Translated, it gives CASSLFGRNDQPQHF.

The J gene is TRBJ1-1, the V gene TRBV7-2; D gene unclear. Trimming removed 1 base at V and 1 base at J, with 13 bases between. CDR1 and CDR2 (germline): SGHTA, FQGNSA. This CDR3 spans 16 amino acids. The CDR3 DNA sequence: TGTGCCAGCAGCTTAGGCATCACGACTACGAACACTGAAGCTTTCTTT. Protein: CASSLGITTTNTEAFF.

The V and J genes are TRBV7-9 and TRBJ2-7, with 7 nucleotides matching TRBD2. Looked up from germline, CDR1 is SEHNR and CDR2 is FQNEAQ (reference sequence). CDR3 size: 12 residues. The V gene end was trimmed by 0 bases and the J gene end by 7 bases; junction bases not matched to a gene: 0. The DNA for the CDR3 is TGTGCCAGCAGCTTAGCGCGGGGGGAGCAGTACTTC. Translating it yields CASSLARGEQYF.

The V gene is TRBV6-1, the J gene TRBJ1-1; 7 bases fit TRBD1. The CDR3 loop spans 15 amino acids. J lost 6 bases, V lost 6 bases, and 13 bases had no gene match. Per the germline V gene, CDR1 is MNHNS and CDR2 is SASEGT. The CDR3: CASRSWTGGVPEAFF. The CDR3 nucleotides read TGTGCCAGCAGATCTTGGACAGGTGGTGTCCCTGAAGCTTTCTTT.

This chain links TRBV21-1 with TRBJ2-7; the D call TRBD1 from the table was never checked on the DNA. TRBV21-1 is a pseudogene. This CDR3 has 15 amino acids. CDR3 bases: TGTGCCAGCAGCAAGAGCAGCAAACCCCCTTACGAGCAGTACTTC. As protein: CASSKSSKPPYEQYF.

Turning to this clonotype: One junction end disagrees with the germline gene, perhaps due to a read error. The chain is built from TRBV7-3 and TRBJ1-3; unclear D gene. This CDR3 spans 16 amino acids. In germline, CDR1 is SGHTA, CDR2 FQGTGA. The CDR3: CASSQTARTSGNTIYF. The CDR3 nucleotides read TGCGCCAGCAGCCAAACCGCCAGGACCTCTGGAAACACCATATATTTT.

This chain links TRBV30 with TRBJ1-1; 8 nucleotides align to TRBD1. The CDR3 runs 16 residues. Germline V lookup: CDR1 GTSNPN, CDR2 SVGIG (reference sequence). V lost 1 base, J lost 1 base, and 8 bases stayed unmatched. The CDR3 reads CAWSGPYRGANTEAFF. The CDR3 DNA reads TGTGCCTGGAGTGGCCCTTACAGGGGGGCGAACACTGAAGCTTTCTTT.

The V gene is TRBV7-9, the J gene TRBJ1-3, with D maybe TRBD1 (5 bases). CDR1 and CDR2 (germline): SEHNR, FQNEAQ (reference sequence). CDR3 size: 18 residues. V gave up 5 bases and J gave up 0 bases, with 20 bases separating them. CDR3 protein: CASSRSWAGQSSGNTIYF. The CDR3 DNA reads as TGTGCCAGCAGCCGATCCTGGGCAGGGCAGAGCTCTGGAAACACCATATATTTT.

The CDR3 DNA sequence: TGTGCCAGCAGCTTATTTAGAAGGACCCTTGGCGATCAGCCCCAGCATTTT. Its translation is CASSLFRRTLGDQPQHF. The J gene is TRBJ1-5, the V gene TRBV7-8; D gene ambiguous. CDR3 length: 17 residues. V dropped 2 bases and J dropped 5 bases, with 19 bases sitting between them. Looked up from germline, CDR1 is SGHVS and CDR2 is FQNEAQ.

The V call is TRBV7-2, the J call TRBJ1-1; unclear D gene. Germline values: CDR1 SGHTA, CDR2 FQGNSA. The CDR3 is 11 amino acids. Trimming stripped 1 base from V and 5 bases from J, with 2 bases between. The CDR3 DNA reads as TGTGCCAGCAGCTTAGTAACTGAAGCTTTCTTT. Protein product: CASSLVTEAFF.

V usage is TRBV2 and J usage is TRBJ1-1; D is perhaps TRBD1 (5 bases). The CDR3 runs to 12 residues. Trimming took off 4 bases at V and 6 bases at J, with 9 bases between the two ends. In germline, CDR1 is SNHLY, CDR2 FYNNEI. The CDR3 DNA sequence: TGTGCCAGCAGTGGACGACAGCCTGAAGCTTTCTTT. Protein: CASSGRQPEAFF.

This clonotype was seen only a few times. Written as DNA, the CDR3 is TGCGCCAGCAGTGAAGGCAGGGAAGCAGATACGCAGTATTTT. It is translated as CASSEGREADTQYF. The chain recombines TRBV10-1 with TRBJ2-3; D may be TRBD1 (5 bases). With 3 bases removed from V and 4 bases from J, the gap between germline ends came to 11 bases. This CDR3 region has 14 residues. In germline, CDR1 is WNHNN, CDR2 SYGVQD (reference sequence).

CDR3 nucleotide sequence: TGTGCCAGCAGCCCATTGACTGCTTCGGTGGGCTACACCTTC. Translated: CASSPLTASVGYTF. The rearrangement joins TRBV14 to TRBJ1-2; no firm D call. There are 14 residues in the CDR3. Trimming took 4 bases from V and 8 from J, leaving 17 bases between them. CDR1 is SGHDN, CDR2 FVKESK, per germline.

V usage is TRBV6-1 and J usage is TRBJ1-5; 7 positions agree with TRBD1. Per the germline V gene, CDR1 is MNHNS and CDR2 is SASEGT. The CDR3 is 12 residues long. Trimming removed 6 bases from V and 5 bases from J; junction bases left unmatched: 1. The CDR3 spells CASSTGDQPQHF. In DNA, the CDR3 is TGTGCCAGCAGCACAGGGGATCAGCCCCAGCATTTT.

As concerns this clonotype: The germline gene is not matched at one end of the junction; a read error may be the cause. This chain uses TRBV5-1 with TRBJ2-5; D not resolved. Germline assignment: CDR1 SGHRS and CDR2 YFSETQ. This CDR3 region has 14 residues. CDR3 sequence: CASRFGPSSETQYF. The CDR3 nucleotides read TGCGCCAGCCGCTTTGGGCCCAGCTCGGAGACCCAGTACTTC.

This chain connects TRBV20-1 to TRBJ2-4; D is possibly TRBD2 (6 bases). CDR3 length equals 11 residues. Germline V gives CDR1 DFQATT, CDR2 SNEGSKA (reference sequence). Between the trimmed V and J ends, which lost 6 bases and 9 bases, there was a span of 12 bases. The CDR3 loop reads CSAGDLGIQYF. The CDR3 region has the DNA TGCAGTGCGGGGGACTTGGGCATTCAGTACTTC.

The chain recombines TRBV27 with TRBJ2-6; D remains unclear. The CDR3 runs to 15 residues. V lost 5 bases to trimming and J lost 1 base, with 9 bases between them. Germline V gene lookup returns CDR1 MNHEY and CDR2 SMNVEV (reference sequence). The CDR3 protein is CASSLWLSGANVLTF. The CDR3 nucleotides are TGTGCCAGCAGTCTGTGGTTATCTGGGGCCAACGTCCTGACTTTC.

This clonotype has more than one count but fewer than ten. The chain employs TRBV27 and TRBJ1-5; D is possibly TRBD1 (6 bases). V lost 8 bases and J 7 bases, leaving 15 bases between the germline ends. The germline V gene has CDR1 MNHEY and CDR2 SMNVEV (reference sequence). The CDR3 consists of 13 residues. The CDR3 DNA reads as TGTGCCAGCGCTAGGACGGGGGCCCAGCCCCAGCATTTT. Translated: CASARTGAQPQHF.

The chain recombines TRBV2 with TRBJ1-1, with D hard to call. CDR1 is SNHLY and CDR2 is FYNNEI in the germline V gene. This CDR3 has 11 amino acids. V lost 7 bases, J lost 4 bases, and 7 bases lay in between. For the CDR3, the DNA is TGTGCCAGCATCCGCGGCACTGAAGCTTTCTTT. This sequence encodes CASIRGTEAFF.

The chain combines TRBV12-3 or TRBV12-4 with TRBJ1-2, with a weak D call TRBD1 (6 bases). This CDR3 is built from 16 residues. The V and J ends lost 5 bases and 1 base respectively, with 17 bases between them. CDR3 residues: CASSPRTESRNYGYTF. CDR3 in DNA: TGTGCCAGCAGTCCCAGGACAGAGAGTCGTAACTATGGCTACACCTTC.

This rearrangement joins TRBV30 to TRBJ1-2, with D unresolved. The germline gives CDR1 GTSNPN, CDR2 SVGIG (reference sequence). This CDR3 has 13 residues. CDR3 nucleotide sequence: TGTGTATCCGGCGCCAAACCTTCCTATGGCTACACCTTC. Translating it yields CVSGAKPSYGYTF.

J is TRBJ1-2 and V is TRBV15, with TRBD1 matching over 8 bases. Germline assignment: CDR1 LNHNV and CDR2 YYDKDF (reference sequence). V was pared by 1 base and J by 7 bases, with 2 bases of the junction left unmatched. This CDR3 has 13 amino acids. CDR3 bases: TGTGCCACCAGCAGAGTGGACAGGGCTGGCTACACCTTC. This sequence encodes CATSRVDRAGYTF. The whole variable domain, remainder taken from reference TRBV15 and TRBJ1-2, is DAMVIQNPRYQVTQFGKPVTLSCSQTLNHNVMYWYQQKSSQAPKLLFHYYDKDFNNEADTPDNFQSRRPNTSFCFLDIRSPGLGDTAMYLCATSRVDRAGYTFGSGTRLTVV.

This rearrangement joins TRBV7-2 to TRBJ2-5; tentatively, D is TRBD1 or TRBD2 (5 bases each). The CDR3 is made up of 17 amino acids. CDR1 SGHTA and CDR2 FQGNSA come from the germline V gene. Trimming removed 4 bases from V and 4 bases from J, with 22 bases in between. CDR3 coding DNA: TGTGCCAGCAGCTCCCACCCACGGGGCCCTCGGGGAGAGACCCAGTACTTC. Its translation is CASSSHPRGPRGETQYF.

V usage is TRBV29-1 and J usage is TRBJ1-3; the match to TRBD1 covers 7 bases. The V segment lost 1 base and the J segment 5 bases; nucleotides outside the gene matches: 5. Germline-derived CDR1 and CDR2 are SQVTM and ANQGSEA. The CDR3 runs to 14 residues. The CDR3 sequence: CSVEGEGARNTIYF. As DNA, the CDR3 is TGCAGCGTTGAAGGAGAGGGGGCAAGAAACACCATATATTTT.